This T cell receptor beta chain was recovered during a study of cytomegalovirus exposure and HLA in healthy donors. General study findings and limits: Differences between HLA loci emerged in a later analysis of TCR association rates, with DRB1 most and HLA-C fewest. TCR beta chain V- and J-gene trimming was linked, in a later analysis, to a missense variant in DCLRE1C.

A word on this clone: Its antigen is undetermined.

The PCR contained 60 Vbeta and 13 Jbeta primers. Authors' methods: It was a later analysis that counted tens of millions of unique TCR beta chains, of which 8.5 million to 12 million were shared. Only in-frame clones appear in the TCRdb table, and some are missing; sequencing was by immunoSEQ multiplex PCR. V and J calls and clone size come straight from that table; D and trimming were deduced from the DNA. Counted here are under 150,000 clones, roughly 65% occurring once; the ten biggest clones make up approximately 4.3%. Losses at the gene ends were 4 bases for V and 4 bases for J; bases not matched to a gene: 4. The CDR3 totals 14 residues. Germline loops: CDR1 MNHNS, CDR2 SASEGT.

The sequenced sample consisted of PBMCs. This chain uses TRBV6-1 with TRBJ2-3; 8 nucleotides agree with TRBD1. The receptor's source is a man aged 55 to 69 in good health and CMV-seronegative. The CDR3 DNA reads TGTGCCAGCAGTGTGGGGACAGGACCAGATACGCAGTATTTT. Protein: CASSVGTGPDTQYF.